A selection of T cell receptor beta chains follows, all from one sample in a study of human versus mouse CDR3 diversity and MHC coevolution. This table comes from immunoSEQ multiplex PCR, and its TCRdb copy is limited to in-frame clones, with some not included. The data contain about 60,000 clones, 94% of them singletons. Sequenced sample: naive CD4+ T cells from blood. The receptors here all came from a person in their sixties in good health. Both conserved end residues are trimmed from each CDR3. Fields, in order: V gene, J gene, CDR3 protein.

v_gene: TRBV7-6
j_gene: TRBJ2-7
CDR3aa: ASSLEGQGPL

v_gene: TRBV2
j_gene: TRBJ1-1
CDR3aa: ASSPLTGGDTEAF

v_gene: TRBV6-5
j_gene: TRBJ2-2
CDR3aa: ASTPTGNTGELF

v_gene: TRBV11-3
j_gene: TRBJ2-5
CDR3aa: ASSARQGEGETQY

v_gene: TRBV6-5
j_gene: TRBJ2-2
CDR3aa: ASSRERTGELF

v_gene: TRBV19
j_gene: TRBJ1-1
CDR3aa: ASSIWKGQLEAF

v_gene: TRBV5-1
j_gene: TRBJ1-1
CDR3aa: ASSPAGTSTEAF

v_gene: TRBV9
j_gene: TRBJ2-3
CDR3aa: ASSVAGGAGTDTQY

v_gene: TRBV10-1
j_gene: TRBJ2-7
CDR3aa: ASSESRGDRAYEQY

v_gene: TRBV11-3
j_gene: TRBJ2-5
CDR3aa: ASRGGGETQY

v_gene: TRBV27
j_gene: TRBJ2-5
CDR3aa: ASSSGTGKKGQETQY

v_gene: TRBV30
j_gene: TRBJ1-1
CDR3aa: AWAHGGNTEAF

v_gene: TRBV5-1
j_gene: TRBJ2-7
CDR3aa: ASNPGEGYEQY

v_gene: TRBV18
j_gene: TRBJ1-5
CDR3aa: ASSPLGTGGVQPQH

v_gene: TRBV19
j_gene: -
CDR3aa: ASSQQGQTYEQY